This T cell receptor beta chain was recovered during a study of human T cells and chemical hapten exposure. V gave up 7 bases and J gave up 0 bases; unmatched junction bases: 6. Germline V lookup: CDR1 DFQATT, CDR2 SNEGSKA (reference sequence). This CDR3 has 15 residues. Time point given: pre-sensitization, week 0. Noted treatment: therapeutic diphenylcyclopropenone sensitization with weekly scalp DPC. TCRdb re-called the RACE reads through MiXCR, storing one row per CDR3 protein. The sample contains 150,000 to 200,000 distinct CDR3 sequences, about 31% of which appear only once. The chain joins TRBV20-1 to TRBJ2-3; 11 bases fit TRBD2. Sample: whole blood, taken in connection with sensitization to the hapten diphenylcyclopropenone (DPC). The receptor comes from a woman in her twenties or thirties with alopecia areata. Some clones in this sample may be carry-over from other donors' samples. The CDR3 is CSGQTSGGSTDTQYF. The CDR3 DNA is TGCAGTGGCCAAACTAGCGGGGGAAGCACAGATACGCAGTATTTT.